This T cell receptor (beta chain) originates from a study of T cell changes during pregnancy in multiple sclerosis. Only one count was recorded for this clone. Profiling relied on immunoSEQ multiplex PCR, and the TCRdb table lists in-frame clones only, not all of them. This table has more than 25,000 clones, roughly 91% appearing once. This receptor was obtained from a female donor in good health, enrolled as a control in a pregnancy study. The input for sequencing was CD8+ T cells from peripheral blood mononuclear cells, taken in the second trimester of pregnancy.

CDR3 region: CACRPGQAGNTIYF. The CDR3 bases are TGTGCCTGTCGACCGGGACAGGCTGGAAACACCATATATTTT. The V and J genes are TRBV30 and TRBJ1-3; 8 bases map to TRBD1. The CDR3 is 14 residues long. V lost 6 bases, J lost 2 bases, and 6 bases stayed unmatched. The germline V gene encodes CDR1 GTSNPN and CDR2 SVGIG (reference sequence).